This T cell receptor beta chain derives from a study of blood T cell repertoires in COVID-19. Study-wide context: Sample material is recorded as cDNA or gDNA derived from T cells, B-cell-depleted T cells, or PBMCs.

V lost 4 bases and J lost 12, with 13 bases in between. Per germline, CDR1 MGHDK and CDR2 SYGVNS. There are 12 residues in the CDR3. Authors' processing steps: Using reference gene primer amplification, nucleated cell counts were estimated. Data came from immunoSEQ multiplex PCR; TCRdb stores just in-frame clones and leaves some out. The D gene and trimming were derived from the DNA, and the V and J assignments and clone size from that table. Of fewer than 200,000 clones in the sample, about 85% are singletons; the top ten hold 1% to 1.5%. The clonotype comes from a man aged 55 to 70 who had recovered from COVID-19. The sample consisted of peripheral blood. The rearrangement joins TRBV25-1 to TRBJ2-1, with D unclear. The CDR3 loop is CASSGDGWRQFF. The CDR3 nucleotides are TGTGCCAGCAGTGGAGATGGGTGGAGGCAGTTCTTC. Using reference TRBV25-1 and TRBJ2-1 for the parts outside the CDR3, the full variable domain is EADIYQTPRYLVIGTGKKITLECSQTMGHDKMYWYQQDPGMELHLIHYSYGVNSTEKGDLSSESTVSRIRTEHFPLTLESARPSHTSQYLCASSGDGWRQFFGPGTRLTVL.